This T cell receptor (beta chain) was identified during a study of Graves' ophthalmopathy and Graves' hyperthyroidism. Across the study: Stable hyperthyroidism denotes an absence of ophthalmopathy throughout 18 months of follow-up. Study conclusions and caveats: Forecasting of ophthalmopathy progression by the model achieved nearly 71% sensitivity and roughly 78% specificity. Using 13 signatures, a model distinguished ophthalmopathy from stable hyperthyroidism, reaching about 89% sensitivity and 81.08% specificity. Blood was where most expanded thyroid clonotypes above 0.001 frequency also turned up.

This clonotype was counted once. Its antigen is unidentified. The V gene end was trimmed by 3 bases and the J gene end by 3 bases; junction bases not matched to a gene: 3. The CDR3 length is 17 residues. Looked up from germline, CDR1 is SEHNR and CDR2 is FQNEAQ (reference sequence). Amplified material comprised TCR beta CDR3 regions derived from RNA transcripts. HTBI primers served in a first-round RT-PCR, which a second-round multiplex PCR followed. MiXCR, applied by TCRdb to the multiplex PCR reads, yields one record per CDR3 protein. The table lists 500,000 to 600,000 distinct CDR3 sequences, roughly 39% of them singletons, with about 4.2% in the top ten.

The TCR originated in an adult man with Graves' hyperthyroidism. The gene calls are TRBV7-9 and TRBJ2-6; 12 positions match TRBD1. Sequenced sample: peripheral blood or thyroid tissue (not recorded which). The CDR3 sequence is CASSFRDRGHGANVLTF. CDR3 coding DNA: TGTGCCAGCAGCTTCCGGGACAGGGGGCATGGGGCCAACGTCCTGACTTTC. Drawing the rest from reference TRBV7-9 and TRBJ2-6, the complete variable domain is DTGVSQNPRHKITKRGQNVTFRCDPISEHNRLYWYRQTLGQGPEFLTYFQNEAQLEKSRLLSDRFSAERPKGSFSTLEIQRTEQGDSAMYLCASSFRDRGHGANVLTFGAGSRLTVL.